This record concerns one T cell receptor beta chain sequence. Its specificity is not known. Sample-barcoded 5' priming and a J-beta primer mix drove a second PCR of 7 to 11 cycles. Each CDR3 protein is one row after TCRdb ran MiXCR on the 5' RACE reads. The data show 700,000 to 850,000 distinct CDR3 sequences, roughly 50% seen once. The data derive from a study of blood T cells in healthy people across ages. About the study: Per two T cells, about one barcoded beta molecule was captured through template switching.

Overall study findings and caveats: Relative to aged donors, long-lived donors carried more naive CD4+ cells and displayed higher diversity.

The sample, roughly 9.5 milliliters of peripheral blood, was drawn from each donor. Per sample, no less than 5.5 micrograms of total RNA were extracted. The CDR3 is 16 residues long. Germline V gene sequence: CDR1 SGHAT, CDR2 FQNNGV. The J segment lost 8 bases and the V segment lost 1 base, leaving 10 bases of the junction unmatched. The sequenced sample was blood. The V and J genes are TRBV11-2 and TRBJ2-1; TRBD2 agrees at 8 bases. This TCR was recovered from a man older than 75 in good health. CDR3 nucleotides: TGTGCCAGCAGCTTAGGGACGGGACTAGTGGTGCATGAGCAGTTCTTC. Encoded protein: CASSLGTGLVVHEQFF.